The T cell receptor (beta chain) described here comes from a study of early stage breast cancer tumors. Study context: Each sample averaged around 10-fold read coverage. Study-level results: In 14 of 16 patients, blood comparison separated tumor from normal breast.

As for this clone: Its antigen is not known.

Blood replicates held 0.5 ug DNA, tumor or normal breast approximately 1.5 ug, two each. The protocol was immunoSEQ multiplex PCR, while the TCRdb copy is restricted to in-frame clones and leaves out a portion. The sample yields nearly 70,000 clones, more than 70% seen once. The germline gives CDR1 MDHEN, CDR2 SYDVKM. This CDR3 comprises 13 residues. Unmatched junction bases numbered 4, after V lost 7 bases and J lost 3 bases. Material: blood. The V gene is TRBV28, the J gene TRBJ2-7; 9 bases match TRBD1. The sequence was obtained from a person aged 40 to 49 with breast cancer. The CDR3 bases are TGTGCCAGCACCGAGACAGGGGGCTACGAGCAGTACTTC. It specifies CASTETGGYEQYF.